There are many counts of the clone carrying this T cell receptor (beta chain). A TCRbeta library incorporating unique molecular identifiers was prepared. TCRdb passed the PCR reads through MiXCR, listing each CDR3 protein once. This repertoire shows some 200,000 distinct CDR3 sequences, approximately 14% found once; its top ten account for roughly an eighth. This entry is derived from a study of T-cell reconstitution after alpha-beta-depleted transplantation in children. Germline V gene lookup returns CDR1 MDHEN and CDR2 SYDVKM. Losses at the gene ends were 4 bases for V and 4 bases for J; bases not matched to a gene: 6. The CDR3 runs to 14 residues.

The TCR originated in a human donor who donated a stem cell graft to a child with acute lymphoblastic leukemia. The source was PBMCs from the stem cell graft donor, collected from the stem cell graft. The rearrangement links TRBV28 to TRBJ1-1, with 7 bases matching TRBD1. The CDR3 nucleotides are TGTGCCAGCAGTTCTCCAGGGGGGGTCACTGAAGCTTTCTTT. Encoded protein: CASSSPGGVTEAFF. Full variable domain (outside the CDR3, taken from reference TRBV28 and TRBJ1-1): DVKVTQSSRYLVKRTGEKVFLECVQDMDHENMFWYRQDPGLGLRLIYFSYDVKMKEKGDIPEGYSVSREKKERFSLILESASTNQTSMYLCASSSPGGVTEAFFGQGTRLTVV.